The rows below give T cell receptor beta chains drawn from one sample of a study of blood T cell repertoires in COVID-19. Clones were sequenced by immunoSEQ multiplex PCR, and TCRdb holds only the in-frame ones, with some missing. The data contain over 150,000 clones, roughly 80% of them singletons. Sequencing was carried out using peripheral blood. These receptors all stem from a woman between 45 and 65 years old with acute or convalescent COVID-19. Each CDR3 is given with its conserved first and last residue. D genes are given only for firm matches. Clone size, where shown, is once, few, many, or a class for clones that have expanded.

d_call	clone_size	j_call	v_call	cdr3_nt	cdr3_aa
TRBD2	-	TRBJ2-3	TRBV7-9	TGTGCCAGCAGCTTAGCCACTCGGAGCGGGAGATCAGATACGCAGTATTTT	CASSLATRSGRSDTQYF
TRBD1	-	TRBJ1-2	TRBV5-1	TGCGCCAGCAGCTATTCAGGGGGCTCGGGCTATGGCTACACCTTC	CASSYSGGSGYGYTF
-	-	TRBJ1-1	TRBV6-1	TGTGCCAGCAGTGAAGGCAGGGCCGCTTTCTTT	CASSEGRAAFF
TRBD1	-	TRBJ1-2	TRBV29-1	TGCAGCGCTGGCCCGCGGGACAGGAACTATGGCTACACCTTC	CSAGPRDRNYGYTF
TRBD2	-	TRBJ2-1	TRBV2	TGTGCCAGCAGGCGGGAGGGACTAGCGGGATCTGAGCAGTTCTTC	CASRREGLAGSEQFF
TRBD1	-	TRBJ1-5	TRBV7-9	TGTGCCAGCAGCTCAGGGACAGGGGGCATTGGCAATCAGCCCCAGCATTTT	CASSSGTGGIGNQPQHF
TRBD1	-	TRBJ1-4	TRBV4-1	TGCGCCAGCAGCCAACCGGGACAGGGAGGTGAAAAACTGTTTTTT	CASSQPGQGGEKLFF
TRBD2	-	TRBJ2-1	TRBV19	TGTGCCAGTAGTTCGTTAGCGGGGGGCCCGATGGAGCAGTTCTTC	CASSSLAGGPMEQFF
-	-	TRBJ2-7	TRBV18	TGTGCCAGCTCAAAGCAGGGAAGTATCGACGAGCAGTACTTC	CASSKQGSIDEQYF
-	few	TRBJ2-7	TRBV27	TGTGCCAGCACTGGTCAGGGATCCTTCTACGAGCAGTACTTC	CASTGQGSFYEQYF
-	few	TRBJ1-1	TRBV11-2	TGTGCCAGCAGCGCGGGACCCAACACTGAAGCTTTCTTT	CASSAGPNTEAFF
TRBD2	-	TRBJ2-7	TRBV2	TGTGCCAGCAAGAGGGAGGGGCTGAACGAGCAGTACTTC	CASKREGLNEQYF
-	-	TRBJ1-3	TRBV6-6	TGTGCCAGCAGTTACCCGGGGTCAACCTCTGGAAACACCATATATTTT	CASSYPGSTSGNTIYF
TRBD1	-	TRBJ2-1	TRBV28	TGTGCCAGCAGTGGGACAGGTGGACAGAATGAGCAGTTCTTC	CASSGTGGQNEQFF
-	-	TRBJ2-7	TRBV7-2	TGTGCCAGCAGCTTACGCGGGGCGAACGAGCAGTACTTC	CASSLRGANEQYF
-	-	TRBJ1-6	TRBV7-2	TGTGCCAGCAGCTTAGGGCGGAGCTATAATTCACCCCTCCACTTT	CASSLGRSYNSPLHF
-	-	TRBJ1-1	TRBV18	TGTGCCAGCTCACCGGGACAGAACACTGAAGCTTTCTTT	CASSPGQNTEAFF
TRBD2	-	TRBJ2-3	TRBV30	TGTGCCTGGAGACTAGCGGGCACAGATACGCAGTATTTT	CAWRLAGTDTQYF
-	-	TRBJ2-7	TRBV11-2	TGTGCCAGCACCCCAGACCAGGCCCGATACGAGCAGTACTTC	CASTPDQARYEQYF
-	-	TRBJ2-2	TRBV19	TGTGCCAGTAGTATAGGGACCTCAGGGATCGGGGAGCTGTTTTTT	CASSIGTSGIGELFF
TRBD2	-	TRBJ2-7	TRBV11-2	TGTGCCAGCAGCTTAGACCTAGCGGGCCCCTACGAGCAGTACTTC	CASSLDLAGPYEQYF
-	-	TRBJ1-1	TRBV19	TGTGCCAGTAGTATAAATCCAGGGCAGAACACTGAAGCTTTCTTT	CASSINPGQNTEAFF
-	few	TRBJ1-6	TRBV6-5	TGTGCCAGCAGACAAGACGGGACAAGTAATTCACCCCTCCACTTT	CASRQDGTSNSPLHF
TRBD2	once	TRBJ2-1	TRBV5-5	TGTGCCAGCAGCTTGGCCATAGCGGGAGGGATTTACAATGAGCAGTTCTTC	CASSLAIAGGIYNEQFF
TRBD1	-	TRBJ1-6	TRBV15	TGTGCCACCAGCCCGCGCGGGGCCGGGACAGGGAATAATTCACCCCTCCACTTT	CATSPRGAGTGNNSPLHF
-	-	TRBJ2-7	TRBV6-5	TGTGCCAGCAGTTACTCGATATCGGGCTACGAGCAGTACTTC	CASSYSISGYEQYF
-	-	TRBJ2-3	TRBV25-1	TGTGCCAGCAGTGAATTCCGCGGGGACCTTCTGAGCACAGATACGCAGTATTTT	CASSEFRGDLLSTDTQYF
-	once	TRBJ1-2	TRBV19	TGTGCCAGTAAAAGACCAGGCGTCGATGGCTACACCTTC	CASKRPGVDGYTF
TRBD2	few	TRBJ2-1	TRBV7-8	TGTGCCAGCAGCCTGCGGGGGGGCCTTTCCCATGAGCAGTTCTTC	CASSLRGGLSHEQFF
-	-	TRBJ2-3	TRBV14	TGTGCCAGCAGCCAGCGGGTCTCTGGCACAGATACGCAGTATTTT	CASSQRVSGTDTQYF
-	-	TRBJ1-6	TRBV10-1	TGCGCCAGCAGTTCTGGACTCTCACCCCTCCACTTT	CASSSGLSPLHF
-	-	TRBJ2-2	TRBV7-2	TGTGCCAGCAGCGTCTGGGGGGTCCCGGCCGGGGAGCTGTTTTTT	CASSVWGVPAGELFF
TRBD2	-	TRBJ2-2	TRBV9	TGTGCCAGCAGCATTAGCGGGACGAACACCGGGGAGCTGTTTTTT	CASSISGTNTGELFF
TRBD1	-	TRBJ1-4	TRBV19	TGTGCCAGCCAGGACAGGTTTAATGAAAAACTGTTTTTT	CASQDRFNEKLFF
-	-	TRBJ1-4	TRBV4-2	TGTGCCAGCAGCCAAGAAAGCTTGGGAGACAAAGAAAAACTGTTTTTT	CASSQESLGDKEKLFF
-	-	TRBJ2-3	TRBV7-9	TGTGCCAGCAGCTCGGGTGGAGATACGCAGTATTTT	CASSSGGDTQYF
-	-	TRBJ1-2	TRBV11-2	TGTGCCAGCAGCTTAGATCTCCAGTACACTAACTATGGCTACACCTTC	CASSLDLQYTNYGYTF
TRBD1	few	TRBJ1-1	TRBV28	TGTGCCAGCTATTCTAGGGGACAGGGAGGGAAGAGCACTGAAGCTTTCTTT	CASYSRGQGGKSTEAFF
TRBD2	-	TRBJ2-3	TRBV7-8	TGTGCCAGCAGCTTACCACTAACTAGCGGGAGGGACACAGATACGCAGTATTTT	CASSLPLTSGRDTDTQYF
TRBD1	-	TRBJ1-4	TRBV4-3	TGCGCCAGCAGCCAAGGCTTGGGACAGGGAAATGAAAAACTGTTTTTT	CASSQGLGQGNEKLFF
TRBD1	-	TRBJ2-7	TRBV29-1	TGCAGCGTGAGTCCCCATCCGGGACAGGTAACCTACGAGCAGTACTTC	CSVSPHPGQVTYEQYF
-	-	TRBJ2-3	TRBV3-1/TRBV3-2	TGTGCCAGCAGCCAACTAGCGATAGATACGCAGTATTTT	CASSQLAIDTQYF
-	once	TRBJ2-3	TRBV10-3	TGTGCCATCAGTGCTTCGGAGGAGACAGATACGCAGTATTTT	CAISASEETDTQYF
TRBD2	once	TRBJ2-1	TRBV18	TGTGCCAGCTCACCTGGGACTAGCGATTACAATGAGCAGTTCTTC	CASSPGTSDYNEQFF
TRBD1	-	TRBJ2-1	TRBV7-9	TGTGCCAGCAGCAGGGCGACAGGGGAGTACTACAATGAGCAGTTCTTC	CASSRATGEYYNEQFF
TRBD2	-	TRBJ2-2	TRBV5-4	TGTGCCAGCAGCGTAGGACTAGCGGGGGGCAGGAACACCGGGGAGCTGTTTTTT	CASSVGLAGGRNTGELFF
TRBD1	-	TRBJ2-7	TRBV6-5	TGTGCCAGCAGCAAGGGGACAGGGATCTACGAGCAGTACTTC	CASSKGTGIYEQYF
TRBD1	once	TRBJ1-5	TRBV19	TGTGCCAGTAGCGACAGGGGGCCCGTAAATCAGCCCCAGCATTTT	CASSDRGPVNQPQHF
TRBD1	-	TRBJ1-4	TRBV11-2	TGTGCCAGCAGCGCAAGCACGGCGGGCAGGGGGAATGAAAAACTGTTTTTT	CASSASTAGRGNEKLFF
-	few	TRBJ1-1	TRBV10-2	TGCGCCAGCAATTTGGGACTGTTGAACACTGAAGCTTTCTTT	CASNLGLLNTEAFF
-	-	TRBJ1-5	TRBV10-1	TGCGCCACCTCAGGGAGGGTAAAACAGCCCCAGCATTTT	CATSGRVKQPQHF
-	-	TRBJ1-6	TRBV21-1	TGTGCCAGCAGCAAATGGGCCTTACTCGTGAGCTCCTATAATTCACCCCTCCACTTT	CASSKWALLVSSYNSPLHF
TRBD1	-	TRBJ1-6	TRBV6-1	TGTGCCAGCAGTGAAGTGGGACAGGGGAATTCACCCCTCCACTTT	CASSEVGQGNSPLHF
TRBD1	-	TRBJ2-6	TRBV18	TGTGCCAGCTCCCCCGGGACAGGCATGTCTGGGGCCAACGTCCTGACTTTC	CASSPGTGMSGANVLTF
TRBD1	-	TRBJ1-6	TRBV6-6	TGTGCCAGCAGCCCGACAGGGGAAAATTCACCCCTCCACTTT	CASSPTGENSPLHF
TRBD2	-	TRBJ2-3	TRBV5-4	TGTGCCAGCAGCTTTTTAGCGGGAGGGCGGACAGATACGCAGTATTTT	CASSFLAGGRTDTQYF
TRBD1	-	TRBJ1-1	TRBV6-2/TRBV6-3	TGTGCCAGCAGTATCCCCGCAGGGGGTAGGACTGAAGCTTTCTTT	CASSIPAGGRTEAFF
TRBD1	once	TRBJ1-1	TRBV19	TGTGCCAGTAAGACCGGGACAGGGGACACTGAAGCTTTCTTT	CASKTGTGDTEAFF
TRBD1	-	TRBJ2-5	TRBV5-6	TGTGCCAGCAGCTCCGGGACAGGCGACCAAGAGACCCAGTACTTC	CASSSGTGDQETQYF
-	-	TRBJ2-3	TRBV25-1	TGTGCCAGCAGTGAATATAGTAGCACAGATACGCAGTATTTT	CASSEYSSTDTQYF